The T cell receptor (beta chain) under discussion was sequenced for a study of blood T cell repertoires in COVID-19. In the study overall: The origin of the acute and convalescent COVID-19 samples was the United States, Italy and Spain. The cDNA or gDNA used as material had been derived from T cells, B-cell-depleted T cells, or PBMCs.

Original analysis: By means of reference gene primer amplification, nucleated cell counts were estimated. Clones were sequenced by immunoSEQ multiplex PCR, and TCRdb holds only the in-frame ones, with some missing. The DNA gave D and trimming, while V, J and clone size come from that table. The sample contains fewer than 40,000 clones, around 92% of which appear only once. Input material: peripheral blood. This receptor was taken from a woman in her 40s with active or convalescent COVID-19.

DNA for the CDR3: TGTGCCAGCAGTTATACCCTAGCGGGGGGGAAAAACATTCAGTACTTC. It translates to CASSYTLAGGKNIQYF. This rearrangement joins TRBV6-9 to TRBJ2-4; 12 bases map to TRBD2. This CDR3 contains 16 residues. Per the germline V gene, CDR1 is MNHGY and CDR2 is SVAAGI. The V and J ends lost 2 bases and 4 bases, in that order; junction bases with no gene match: 3.